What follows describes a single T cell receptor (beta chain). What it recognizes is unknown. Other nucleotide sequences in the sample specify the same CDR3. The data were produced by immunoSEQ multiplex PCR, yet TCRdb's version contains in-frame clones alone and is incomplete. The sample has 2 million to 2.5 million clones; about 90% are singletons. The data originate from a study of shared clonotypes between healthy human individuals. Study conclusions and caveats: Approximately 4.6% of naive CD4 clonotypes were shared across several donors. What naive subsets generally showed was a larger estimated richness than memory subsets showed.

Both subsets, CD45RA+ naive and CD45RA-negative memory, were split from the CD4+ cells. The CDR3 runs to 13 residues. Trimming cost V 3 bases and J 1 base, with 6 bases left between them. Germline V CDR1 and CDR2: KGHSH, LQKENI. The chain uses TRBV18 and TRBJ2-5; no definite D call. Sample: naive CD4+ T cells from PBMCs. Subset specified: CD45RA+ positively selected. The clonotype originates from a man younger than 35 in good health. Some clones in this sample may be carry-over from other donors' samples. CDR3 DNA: TGTGCCAGCTCACCCGGCCTCCAAGAGACCCAGTACTTC. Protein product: CASSPGLQETQYF.